This T cell receptor beta chain was sequenced in a study of T cell responses to AZD1222 COVID-19 vaccine. General study results and limits: No day 14 peak samples; only post-peak repertoires were characterized. Spike-specific TCR breadth and depth rose after two AZD1222 doses.

The protocol was immunoSEQ multiplex PCR, while the TCRdb copy is restricted to in-frame clones and leaves out a portion. The table lists some 140,000 clones, more than 85% of them singletons. On this clone: Its antigen is not identified.

Per the germline V gene, CDR1 is MNHEY and CDR2 is SVGAGI. The CDR3 is 14 residues long. Trimming cost V 11 bases and J 4 bases; bases outside gene matches: 11. The gene calls are TRBV6-5 and TRBJ1-1; 9 positions match TRBD1. The sample here was peripheral blood, taken on day 0 of AZD1222 vaccination. The source of this sequence is an adult in good health. The chain's CDR3 is CAAGGGQGLTEAFF. In DNA, the CDR3 is TGTGCCGCAGGTGGGGGACAGGGACTCACTGAAGCTTTCTTT.